This T cell receptor beta chain is drawn from a study of blood T cell repertoires in COVID-19. Across the whole study: Sources were T cells, B-cell-depleted T cells, or PBMCs; the material itself was cDNA or gDNA.

Per germline, CDR1 MNHEY and CDR2 SVGAGI. This CDR3 has 15 residues. Trimming removed 4 bases at V and 7 bases at J, with 16 bases between. The count of this clone is one. Per the authors' pipeline: Estimation of nucleated cell counts was performed using reference gene primer amplification. Only in-frame clones appear in the TCRdb table, and some are missing; sequencing was by immunoSEQ multiplex PCR. V, J and clone size were drawn from that table, and D and trimming were deduced from the DNA. Of about 55,000 clones listed, about nine tenths are singletons. The rearrangement links TRBV6-5 to TRBJ1-4, with D possibly matching TRBD1 (6 bases). Sequencing input: peripheral blood. The clonotype comes from a man in his 60s with active COVID-19. CDR3 in amino acids: CASSLTTGYAEKLFF. The CDR3 nucleotides read TGTGCCAGCAGTTTAACTACAGGGTACGCTGAAAAACTGTTTTTT.